One sample yielded the 21 T cell receptor beta chains listed below, sequenced in a study of CD8 T cells in Susac syndrome. When the RNA was reverse transcribed, random hexamers were used with an input of about 0.5 to 1 ug. TCRdb used MiXCR to reprocess the immunoSEQ multiplex PCR reads, holding one entry per CDR3 protein. The data show about 300,000 distinct CDR3 sequences, 65% to 90% seen once. Sequencing was performed on CD8+ T cells from PBMCs. These receptors were collected from a human donor with multiple sclerosis.

V is TRBV24-1 and J is TRBJ2-1; 7 nucleotides match TRBD1. In germline, CDR1 is KGHDR, CDR2 SFDVKD. V trimming: 9 bases; J trimming: 5 bases; junction bases outside the gene matches: 6. There are 13 residues in the CDR3. For the CDR3, the DNA is TGTGCCACCGAACAGGGGCCCGACAATGAGCAGTTCTTC. Translated, it gives CATEQGPDNEQFF.

The rearrangement uses TRBV5-6 and TRBJ2-1; D unclear. Germline values: CDR1 SGHDT, CDR2 YYEEEE. V was cut by 4 bases and J by 0 bases, with 11 bases left in between. CDR3 length: 15 residues. The DNA of the CDR3 is TGTGCCAGCAGCCCCCAAGGTAGCTCCTACAATGAGCAGTTCTTC. Protein sequence: CASSPQGSSYNEQFF.

This clonotype was detected only a few times. CDR3 sequence (DNA): TGTGCCAGCAGCATGCTGCTAGCGGGTAGCACAGATACGCAGTATTTT. Its protein is CASSMLLAGSTDTQYF. The V and J genes are TRBV5-4 and TRBJ2-3, with 8 bases identical to TRBD2. The CDR3 sequence is 16 residues long. Per germline, CDR1 SGHNT and CDR2 YYREEE (reference sequence). Trimming at V came to 4 bases and at J to 0 bases, leaving 7 bases not matched to a gene.

The rearrangement uses TRBV29-1 and TRBJ2-5, with 9 nucleotides matching TRBD1. The CDR3 is 14 amino acids. Losses at the gene ends were 6 bases for V and 1 base for J; bases not matched to a gene: 6. The germline CDR1 and CDR2 sequences are SQVTM and ANQGSEA. CDR3 sequence reads: CSVAGTGIQETQYF. CDR3 DNA sequence: TGCAGCGTGGCCGGGACAGGGATCCAAGAGACCCAGTACTTC.

This rearrangement joins TRBV27 to TRBJ2-3; 10 nucleotides match TRBD2. From germline, CDR1 is MNHEY and CDR2 SMNVEV (reference sequence). The CDR3 has 16 residues. J gave up 2 bases and V 4 bases, and 6 bases lay outside the gene matches. The CDR3, as DNA: TGTGCCAGCAGTTCTCTAGCGGGAGATTTCACAGATACGCAGTATTTT. Its protein product is CASSSLAGDFTDTQYF.

This clonotype was found once. The chain couples TRBV27 to TRBJ1-1; 9 positions agree with TRBD1. The CDR3 is 15 amino acids. V lost 6 bases to trimming and J lost 4 bases; unmatched junction nucleotides: 9. CDR1 and CDR2 from the germline V gene are MNHEY and SMNVEV (reference sequence). CDR3 residues: CASSTLQGAGTEAFF. CDR3 nucleotide sequence: TGTGCCAGCAGCACTTTACAGGGGGCTGGCACTGAAGCTTTCTTT.

This clonotype came up once. V is TRBV30 and J is TRBJ2-7; a possible D gene is TRBD2 (5 bases). V shed 0 bases and J shed 2 bases, with 14 bases lying between them. There are 15 residues in the CDR3. Germline V gives CDR1 GTSNPN, CDR2 SVGIG (reference sequence). CDR3 sequence: CAWSVKRPRAYEQYF. As DNA, the CDR3 is TGTGCCTGGAGTGTGAAGCGGCCAAGAGCCTACGAGCAGTACTTC.

This clonotype was picked up a small number of times. The genes are TRBV13 and TRBJ1-4; D is unresolved. The CDR3 covers 14 residues. Germline V gives CDR1 PRHDT, CDR2 FYEKMQ (reference sequence). V gave up 5 bases and J gave up 0 bases, with 7 bases separating them. CDR3 sequence reads: CASSLPATNEKLFF. The CDR3 DNA reads TGTGCCAGCAGCCTTCCGGCAACTAATGAAAAACTGTTTTTT.

This rearrangement joins TRBV5-6 to TRBJ2-7, with D perhaps matching TRBD1 (6 bases). The V gene's germline CDR1 is SGHDT and CDR2 YYEEEE. The CDR3 consists of 15 residues. With 3 bases removed from V and 2 bases from J, the gap between germline ends came to 15 bases. The CDR3: CASSSPGHPAYEQYF. Here the CDR3 DNA reads TGTGCCAGCAGCTCACCGGGACATCCGGCCTACGAGCAGTACTTC. The whole variable domain, remainder taken from reference TRBV5-6 and TRBJ2-7, is DAGVTQSPTHLIKTRGQQVTLRCSPKSGHDTVSWYQQALGQGPQFIFQYYEEEERQRGNFPDRFSGHQFPNYSSELNVNALLLGDSALYLCASSSPGHPAYEQYFGPGTRLTVT.

The chain's CDR3 is CASSLIEGPLNEQFF. CDR3 coding DNA: TGTGCCAGCAGCTTAATAGAGGGCCCCTTAAATGAGCAGTTCTTC. This chain connects TRBV7-3 to TRBJ2-1, with D tentatively TRBD2 (5 bases). The germline V gene encodes CDR1 SGHTA and CDR2 FQGTGA. Trimming left V 1 base short and J 7 bases short, with 14 bases between. The CDR3 consists of 15 residues.

The chain combines TRBV25-1 with TRBJ1-5; no clear D. The V end was cut by 0 bases, the J end by 1 base, with 4 bases between. CDR1 and CDR2 (germline): MGHDK, SYGVNS. This CDR3 comprises 14 residues. The CDR3 DNA is TGTGCCAGCAGTGAATACAAAAGCAATCAGCCCCAGCATTTT. Translation: CASSEYKSNQPQHF.

This chain joins TRBV7-2 and TRBJ1-1, with unresolved D. In germline, CDR1 is SGHTA, CDR2 FQGNSA. The CDR3 is 12 amino acids. V dropped 5 bases and J dropped 6 bases, with 10 bases sitting between them. CDR3 nucleotides: TGTGCCAGCAGCCGGGTCCTCCCTGAAGCTTTCTTT. Its translation: CASSRVLPEAFF.

The chain links TRBV27 to TRBJ2-2; D ambiguous. This CDR3 has 16 amino acids. V was clipped by 3 bases and J by 1 base, with 12 bases between them. Germline lookup yields CDR1 MNHEY and CDR2 SMNVEV (reference sequence). CDR3: CASSLIGFGNTGELFF. CDR3 in DNA: TGTGCCAGCAGTTTGATCGGGTTCGGGAACACCGGGGAGCTGTTTTTT.

The chain carries TRBV20-1 and TRBJ1-4; D perhaps matches TRBD1 (5 bases). Trimming cost V 0 bases and J 5 bases, with 13 bases left between them. There are 15 residues in the CDR3. Germline V gene lookup returns CDR1 DFQATT and CDR2 SNEGSKA (reference sequence). The CDR3 loop is CSARDNRGKNEKLFF. In DNA, the CDR3 is TGCAGTGCTAGAGATAATCGGGGCAAAAATGAAAAACTGTTTTTT.

The chain recombines TRBV11-2 with TRBJ2-5; TRBD2 aligns across 10 bases. After removal of 1 base from V and 5 bases from J, the junction contained 7 bases not matched to a gene. Germline V gives CDR1 SGHAT, CDR2 FQNNGV. The CDR3 covers 16 residues. The CDR3 spells CASSLGLAGVSETQYF. For the CDR3, the DNA is TGTGCCAGCAGCTTAGGCCTAGCGGGAGTGAGTGAGACCCAGTACTTC.

V and J are TRBV30 and TRBJ2-2, with TRBD2 matching 9 bases. Trimming cost V 4 bases and J 4 bases; bases outside gene matches: 19. The CDR3 contains 19 residues. Germline lookup yields CDR1 GTSNPN and CDR2 SVGIG (reference sequence). This CDR3 is CAWTLVRLAGPTGTGELFF. CDR3 nucleotide sequence: TGTGCCTGGACATTAGTTCGGCTAGCGGGACCTACGGGCACCGGGGAGCTGTTTTTT.

The chain joins TRBV4-3 to TRBJ1-6, with D possibly matching TRBD1 (5 bases). The V gene lost 3 bases and the J gene lost 4 bases, with 25 bases spanning the gap. Per the germline V gene, CDR1 is LGHNA and CDR2 is YSLEER. This CDR3 is built from 20 residues. CDR3 residues: CASSQAFSGRIPIYNSPLHF. The CDR3 DNA sequence: TGCGCCAGCAGCCAGGCATTCTCGGGACGAATCCCCATTTATAATTCACCCCTCCACTTT.

This sequence joins TRBV28 and TRBJ2-2; D perhaps matches TRBD1 (6 bases). The CDR3 is made up of 15 amino acids. Germline V gene data show CDR1 as MDHEN and CDR2 as SYDVKM. Deletions cut 3 bases from V and 7 bases from J, with 15 bases between. The CDR3 loop is CASSFPQSGVGELFF. DNA of the CDR3: TGTGCCAGCAGTTTCCCTCAATCAGGGGTCGGGGAGCTGTTTTTT.

V and J are TRBV28 and TRBJ2-2, with D unresolved. The germline CDR1 and CDR2 sequences are MDHEN and SYDVKM. Trimming pared 3 bases from V and 1 base from J, leaving 15 bases between. This CDR3 comprises 17 residues. This chain's CDR3 is CASSLPDQLGNTGELFF. CDR3 nucleotides: TGTGCCAGCAGTTTGCCGGACCAGCTTGGGAACACCGGGGAGCTGTTTTTT.

The rearrangement uses TRBV9 and TRBJ2-1; the match to TRBD2 covers 8 bases. The CDR3 is 14 residues long. Germline V CDR1 and CDR2: SGDLS, YYNGEE. V was clipped by 8 bases and J by 10 bases; unmatched bases: 14. CDR3 amino acids: CASSEAGDSGEQFF. The CDR3 nucleotides are TGTGCCAGTTCCGAAGCGGGAGACTCGGGAGAGCAGTTCTTC. Filled out from reference TRBV9 and TRBJ2-1, the complete variable domain reads DSGVTQTPKHLITATGQRVTLRCSPRSGDLSVYWYQQSLDQGLQFLIQYYNGEERAKGNILERFSAQQFPDLHSELNLSSLELGDSALYFCASSEAGDSGEQFFGPGTRLTVL.

The CDR3 sequence is CSVDLGRYEQYF. CDR3 DNA sequence: TGCAGCGTTGACCTCGGGCGATACGAGCAGTACTTC. This rearrangement joins TRBV29-1 to TRBJ2-7; the D is unclear. The CDR3 covers 12 residues. Germline V gene sequence: CDR1 SQVTM, CDR2 ANQGSEA. V was trimmed by 3 bases and J by 4 bases, leaving 10 bases between them.